Listed below are T cell receptor beta chains from one sample, sequenced in a study of control samples from healthy donors and cancer patients. Profiled with immunoSEQ multiplex PCR; TCRdb holds only in-frame clones, not every one. The data hold fewer than 200,000 clones, with around 95% observed a single time. Sample: blood. These receptors were obtained from a woman aged 55 to 70 in good health. Both conserved end residues are part of each CDR3. The D gene is left open where the match is weak. Rows may omit the clone size; those that give it use once, few, many or a size class.

j_call d_call v_call clone_size cdr3_nt cdr3_aa
TRBJ1-2 NA TRBV5-1 NA TGCGCCAGCAGCTTGATAGGGGGACGGCCGGCCTATGGCTACACCTTC CASSLIGGRPAYGYTF
TRBJ2-3 NA TRBV6-2/TRBV6-3 once TGTGCCAGCAGTGACCGGTTCCCTAGCACAGATACGCAGTATTTT CASSDRFPSTDTQYF
TRBJ1-1 NA TRBV7-9 NA TGTGCCAGCAGCCCTTTACAGGGCGCCCTTGGCTGGGCTTTCTTT CASSPLQGALGWAFF
TRBJ2-3 NA TRBV4-2 NA TGTGCCAGCAGCCAGGGCCCCCCCACGACAGATACGCAGTATTTT CASSQGPPTTDTQYF
TRBJ2-3 NA TRBV7-2 NA TGTGCCAGCAGCCTTACGAACACAGATACGCAGTATTTT CASSLTNTDTQYF
TRBJ1-6 NA TRBV12-3/TRBV12-4 NA TGTGCCAGCAGCCAAGACAGAAATTCACCCCTCCACTTT CASSQDRNSPLHF
TRBJ2-5 TRBD2 TRBV9 NA TGTGCCAGCAGCGTAGCCATCGGGGGGCAAGAGACCCAGTACTTC CASSVAIGGQETQYF
TRBJ1-2 NA TRBV19 once TGTGCCAGTAGTATGCAGGGTGCCTACACCTTC CASSMQGAYTF
TRBJ2-5 TRBD1 TRBV7-3 few TGTGCCAGCAGCCCCGGCAGGGGGCTCCAAGAGACCCAGTACTTC CASSPGRGLQETQYF
TRBJ1-6 NA TRBV5-1 NA TGCGCCAGCCAGGGGAATGATTCACCCCTCCACTTT CASQGNDSPLHF
TRBJ1-1 TRBD1 TRBV19 NA TGTGCCAGTAGCCAACTTGGGACAGGGGCGAACACTGAAGCTTTCTTT CASSQLGTGANTEAFF
TRBJ2-5 TRBD1 TRBV28 NA TGTGCCAGCAGCCCCGGGACAGGGAGAGAGACCCAGTACTTC CASSPGTGRETQYF
TRBJ1-5 NA TRBV6-5 once TGTGCCAGCAGTTACTCGTACACAGTTCTCAATCAGCCCCAGCATTTT CASSYSYTVLNQPQHF
TRBJ1-5 TRBD1 TRBV7-2 NA TGTGCCAGCAGCCAACAGGGGCCCAGAAGCAATCAGCCCCAGCATTTT CASSQQGPRSNQPQHF
TRBJ1-5 TRBD1 TRBV27 NA TGTGCCAGCAGTCCCCGGGACAGGGCAAATCAGCCCCAGCATTTT CASSPRDRANQPQHF
TRBJ2-7 TRBD2 TRBV4-3 NA TGCGCCAGCAGCCCGGGACTAGGAGATTCGGAGCAGTACTTC CASSPGLGDSEQYF
TRBJ1-1 NA TRBV19 NA TGTGCCAGTACCTTCGGGGTATTTGCTTTCTTT CASTFGVFAFF
TRBJ2-3 TRBD1 TRBV7-9 NA TGTGCCAGCAGATCAGTCCCGGGACAGGGAGATACGCAGTATTTT CASRSVPGQGDTQYF
TRBJ2-5 NA TRBV4-3 once TGCGCCAGCAGCCCCGTCGGAGGGGGCCAAGCAGGGACCCAGTACTTC CASSPVGGGQAGTQYF
TRBJ2-5 NA TRBV7-2 once TGTGCCAGCAGCTTAGTACCAGGGTTCCAAGAGACCCAGTACTTC CASSLVPGFQETQYF
TRBJ1-6 NA TRBV5-6 NA TGTGCCAGCAGCTTTTGGACAGTAAGGGATTCACCCCTCCACTTT CASSFWTVRDSPLHF
TRBJ1-2 NA TRBV5-1 NA TGCGCCAGCAGCTTGGAGGTAGGGCTGAATGGCTACACCTTC CASSLEVGLNGYTF
TRBJ2-1 TRBD2 TRBV6-2/TRBV6-3 NA TGTGCCAGCAGTTCAGGGCTAGCGGGTTTAAATGAGCAGTTCTTC CASSSGLAGLNEQFF
TRBJ1-5 NA TRBV5-6 NA TGTGCCAGCAGCCAGGGACCCGGAATGCCCAATCAGCCCCAGCATTTT CASSQGPGMPNQPQHF
TRBJ2-3 TRBD1 TRBV2 NA TGTGCCAGCAGTTCCGGGACAGGTAGCACAGATACGCAGTATTTT CASSSGTGSTDTQYF
TRBJ1-5 NA TRBV4-3 NA TGCGCCAGCAGTCTCCGGCGGGGTGACCAGCCCCAGCATTTT CASSLRRGDQPQHF
TRBJ1-2 NA TRBV7-2 once TGTGCCAGCAGCTTGGTCAGGGGAGACTATGGCTACACCTTC CASSLVRGDYGYTF
TRBJ1-2 TRBD1 TRBV5-4 NA TGTGCCAGCAGCCAGACAGGGGCCCTGTATGGCTACACCTTC CASSQTGALYGYTF
TRBJ2-3 NA TRBV12-3/TRBV12-4 NA TGTGCCAGCAGAGGCGGGGGCACAGATACGCAGTATTTT CASRGGGTDTQYF
TRBJ2-1 NA TRBV9 NA TGTGCCAGCAGCGTAGGATCGGGGGATGAGCAGTTCTTC CASSVGSGDEQFF
TRBJ1-1 NA TRBV3-1/TRBV3-2 once TGTGCCAGCAGCCAAGATTTTGGGGGAAACACTGAAGCTTTCTTT CASSQDFGGNTEAFF
TRBJ2-7 TRBD1 TRBV6-2/TRBV6-3 NA TGTGCCAGCAGTGACCGACAGGGGGCTGGTAAACTTCCCTACGAGCAGTACTTC CASSDRQGAGKLPYEQYF
TRBJ1-2 NA TRBV5-1 NA TGCGCCAGCAGCTTGGTTGAAGGAAACTATGGCTACACCTTC CASSLVEGNYGYTF
TRBJ2-7 TRBD1 TRBV6-5 NA TGTGCCAGCAGCTCACCCGGGACAGAGTACGAGCAGTACTTC CASSSPGTEYEQYF
TRBJ1-5 NA TRBV12-3/TRBV12-4 NA TGTGCCAGCAGCCGGGGACAGCCCCAGCATTTT CASSRGQPQHF
TRBJ1-6 NA TRBV19 NA TGTGCCAGTACTACCCTAGCGGGGGGGTCCGCCTATAATTCACCCCTCCACTTT CASTTLAGGSAYNSPLHF
TRBJ1-1 NA TRBV5-6 NA TGTGCCAGCAGCTTGAGGAACACTGAAGCTTTCTTT CASSLRNTEAFF
TRBJ1-1 NA TRBV4-2 few TGTGCCAGCAGCCAAATCTTACAGCTGAACACTGAAGCTTTCTTT CASSQILQLNTEAFF
TRBJ1-2 TRBD1 TRBV18 NA TGTGCCAGCTCACAAGGACAGGGTTTTAACTATGGCTACACCTTC CASSQGQGFNYGYTF
TRBJ1-1 NA TRBV5-1 NA TGCGCCAGCAGCTTAGGAACTGAAGCTTTCTTT CASSLGTEAFF
TRBJ2-7 TRBD1 TRBV11-3 NA TGTGCCAGCAGCTTAGACGACAGGGGCCGTCGGTACTTC CASSLDDRGRRYF
TRBJ1-6 TRBD1 TRBV27 NA TGTGCCAGCAGTCCAACCGGGACAGAGAGTTCACCCCTCCACTTT CASSPTGTESSPLHF
TRBJ1-4 NA TRBV18 once TGTGCCAGCTCACCAGGTCCCACGCGGGCGGAAAAACTGTTTTTT CASSPGPTRAEKLFF
TRBJ1-2 NA TRBV4-3 once TGCGCCAGCAGCCAAGATTCCAAGGGGGGAACCTATGGCTACACCTTC CASSQDSKGGTYGYTF
TRBJ2-7 NA TRBV19 NA TGTGCCAGTAGTAGGGACTTCCACTACGAGCAGTACTTC CASSRDFHYEQYF
TRBJ1-1 TRBD1 TRBV10-1 NA TGCGCCAGCAGCAGGGGGTCGAACACTGAAGCTTTCTTT CASSRGSNTEAFF
TRBJ2-5 NA TRBV7-2 NA TGTGCCAGCAGCCTTACCAGAGGCCAAGAGACCCAGTACTTC CASSLTRGQETQYF
TRBJ1-2 TRBD1 TRBV18 NA TGTGCCAGCTCATTAGGACAGGGGGAGAACTATGGCTACACCTTC CASSLGQGENYGYTF
TRBJ2-6 TRBD2 TRBV3-1/TRBV3-2 NA TGTGCCAGCAGCCAGACGACTAGCGGGGGGCCCTCTGGGGCCAACGTCCTGACTTTC CASSQTTSGGPSGANVLTF
TRBJ2-1 NA TRBV5-1 once TGCGCCAGTACAGGGCAATCTGAGCAGTTCTTC CASTGQSEQFF
TRBJ2-2 NA TRBV7-6 NA TGTGCCAGCAGCTTTATCACAGGGTCGAACACCGGGGAGCTGTTTTTT CASSFITGSNTGELFF
TRBJ2-3 TRBD1 TRBV11-1 NA TGTGCCAGCGGATTGACAGGGGGTTTCCCAGATACGCAGTATTTT CASGLTGGFPDTQYF
TRBJ1-4 NA TRBV5-5 NA TGTGCCAGCAGCTTGGTTCCAGGAAATGAAAAACTGTTTTTT CASSLVPGNEKLFF
TRBJ1-2 TRBD1 TRBV6-6 NA TGTGCCAGCAGTGCCGGGACAGGGGAGTATGGCTACACCTTC CASSAGTGEYGYTF
TRBJ1-1 NA TRBV11-1 NA TGTGCCAGCAGCTTACCCGACGGGGTGGGCACTGAAGCTTTCTTT CASSLPDGVGTEAFF
TRBJ1-5 NA TRBV5-1 NA TGCGCCAGCAGCGATGGCTCCCCCAATCAGCCCCAGCATTTT CASSDGSPNQPQHF
TRBJ1-3 NA TRBV7-8 NA TGTGCCAGCAGCTTAGAGGGACTGCTCTCTGGAAACACCATATATTTT CASSLEGLLSGNTIYF
TRBJ1-1 NA TRBV10-3 NA TGTGCCATCAGTGGGGCGGGCACTGAAGCTTTCTTT CAISGAGTEAFF
TRBJ1-5 TRBD1 TRBV18 NA TGTGCCAGCTCACCGATACAGGGGAGTCAGCCCCAGCATTTT CASSPIQGSQPQHF